Below, one T cell receptor beta chain is given with its context. With V trimmed by 6 bases and J by 3 bases, 12 bases remained unmatched. This CDR3 comprises 18 residues. Per germline, CDR1 MNHEY and CDR2 SMNVEV (reference sequence). How the authors handled the data: Researchers report that nucleated cell counts were estimated from reference gene primer amplification. Profiling relied on immunoSEQ multiplex PCR, and the TCRdb table lists in-frame clones only, not all of them. The DNA gave D and trimming, while V, J and clone size come from that table. The repertoire consists of 100,000 to 150,000 clones, with 70% to 90% occurring once and the leading ten covering almost 0.9%. The entry originates in a study of blood T cell repertoires in COVID-19. Study-level background: COVID-19 samples collected from the United States, Italy and Spain covered acute and convalescent phases.

The chain has TRBV27 and TRBJ2-2; 11 bases match TRBD2. Material: peripheral blood. The receptor comes from a woman aged 45-65 years with active or convalescent COVID-19. The CDR3 reads CASSAIAGTSGYTGELFF. The DNA for the CDR3 is TGTGCCAGCAGCGCAATCGCCGGGACTAGCGGATACACCGGGGAGCTGTTTTTT.